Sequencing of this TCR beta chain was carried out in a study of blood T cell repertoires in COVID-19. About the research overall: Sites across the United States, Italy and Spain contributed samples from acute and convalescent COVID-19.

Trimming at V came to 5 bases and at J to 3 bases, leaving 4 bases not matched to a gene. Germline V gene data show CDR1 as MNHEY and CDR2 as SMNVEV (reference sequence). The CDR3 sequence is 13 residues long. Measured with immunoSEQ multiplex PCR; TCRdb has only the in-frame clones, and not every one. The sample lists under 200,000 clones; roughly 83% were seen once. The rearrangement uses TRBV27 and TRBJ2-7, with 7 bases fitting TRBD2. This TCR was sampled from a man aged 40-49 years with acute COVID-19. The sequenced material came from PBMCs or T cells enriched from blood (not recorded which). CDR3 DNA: TGTGCCAGCAGTCCCAGCGGGATCTACGAGCAGTACTTC. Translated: CASSPSGIYEQYF.